This T cell receptor (beta chain) was sequenced in a study of cytotoxic CD8 clonotypes in ibrutinib-treated CLL. TCRdb's table, derived via immunoSEQ multiplex PCR, lists solely in-frame clones and lacks some. The table has 250,000 to 350,000 clones, less than 85% seen once. The germline V and J ends were trimmed by 3 bases and 2 bases, with 12 bases remaining between them. Looked up from germline, CDR1 is SGDLS and CDR2 is YYNGEE. The length of the CDR3 is 15 residues. This clonotype was sampled from a human donor with chronic lymphocytic leukemia. The sequencing used PBMCs, collected at disease progression, from a patient treated with ibrutinib. The chain carries TRBV9 and TRBJ2-1; possible D gene TRBD2, 5 bases. CDR3 residues: CASSAWEFAYNEQFF. As DNA, the CDR3 is TGTGCCAGCAGCGCCTGGGAGTTTGCCTACAATGAGCAGTTCTTC.